This T cell receptor (beta chain) was profiled in a study of CD8 T cells in ankylosing spondylitis. Notes on the study in general: Ankylosing spondylitis blood appeared to carry a characteristic TCR beta motif of roughly eight highly homologous variants.

Library preparation for TCR beta used quantitative 5'-RACE with molecular barcodes. TCRdb ran MiXCR on the 5' RACE reads and lists one entry per CDR3 protein. The sample lists some 800,000 distinct CDR3 sequences, 10% to 15% occurring once. This clonotype was counted ten times or more. Antigen unknown. Germline V gene sequence: CDR1 SEHNR, CDR2 FQNEAQ (reference sequence). V shed 4 bases, J shed 5 bases, and the junction held 8 bases outside the gene matches. CDR3 size: 15 residues. The chain employs TRBV7-9 and TRBJ1-1; 9 nucleotides align to TRBD1. The TCR comes from a male donor with ankylosing spondylitis. Sample: blood, either unsorted or a sorted T cell fraction (not recorded which). The CDR3 coding sequence is TGTGCCAGCAGCTCACAGGGGGCGGTCGGGACTGAAGCTTTCTTT. This sequence encodes CASSSQGAVGTEAFF.